The entry below describes one T cell receptor beta chain. Its specificity is not known. CDR1 LGHDT and CDR2 YNNKEL come from the germline V gene (reference sequence). Trimming removed 1 base at V and 6 bases at J, with 3 bases between. The CDR3 runs to 11 residues. The data belong to a study of T cell responses to AZD1222 COVID-19 vaccine. Study-level points and caveats: A reported finding is that nearly half of spike-specific TCRs target unmutated variant regions.

TCRdb's table, derived via immunoSEQ multiplex PCR, lists solely in-frame clones and lacks some. This sample has 150,000 or so clones; 90% to 95% occur once, and the top ten carry 3% to 4%. The sequences come from peripheral blood, collected 28 days after the second AZD1222 dose. The origin of this receptor is an adult who received the AZD1222 COVID-19 vaccine. The chain has TRBV3-1 (or the pseudogene TRBV3-2) and TRBJ1-2; D remains unclear. This CDR3 reads CASSQVNGYTF. CDR3 nucleotide sequence: TGTGCCAGCAGCCAAGTGAATGGCTACACCTTC.